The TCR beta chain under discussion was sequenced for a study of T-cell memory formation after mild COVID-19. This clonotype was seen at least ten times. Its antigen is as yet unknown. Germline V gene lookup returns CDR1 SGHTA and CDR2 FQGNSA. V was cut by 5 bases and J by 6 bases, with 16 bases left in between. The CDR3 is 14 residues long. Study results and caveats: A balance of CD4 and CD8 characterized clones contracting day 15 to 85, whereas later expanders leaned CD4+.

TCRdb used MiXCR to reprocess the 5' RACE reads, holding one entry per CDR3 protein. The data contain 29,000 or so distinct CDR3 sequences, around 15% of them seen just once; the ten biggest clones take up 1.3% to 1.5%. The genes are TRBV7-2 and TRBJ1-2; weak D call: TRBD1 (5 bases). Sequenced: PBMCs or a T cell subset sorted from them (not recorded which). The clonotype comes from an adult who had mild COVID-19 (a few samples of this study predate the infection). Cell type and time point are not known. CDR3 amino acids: CASSLTDSFHGYTF. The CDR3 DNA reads TGTGCCAGCAGCCTGACCGACAGTTTTCATGGCTACACCTTC.